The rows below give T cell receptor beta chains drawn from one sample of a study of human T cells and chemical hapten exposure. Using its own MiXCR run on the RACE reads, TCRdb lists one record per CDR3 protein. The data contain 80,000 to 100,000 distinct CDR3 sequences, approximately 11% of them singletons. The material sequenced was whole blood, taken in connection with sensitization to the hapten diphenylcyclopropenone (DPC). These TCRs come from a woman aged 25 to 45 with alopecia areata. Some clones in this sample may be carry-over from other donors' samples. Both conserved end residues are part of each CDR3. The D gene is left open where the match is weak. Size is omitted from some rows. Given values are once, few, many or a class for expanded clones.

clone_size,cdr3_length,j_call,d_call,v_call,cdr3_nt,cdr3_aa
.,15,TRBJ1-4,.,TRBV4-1,TGCGCCAGCAGCCAAGATCGGCAGGGAAGCGAAAAACTGTTTTTT,CASSQDRQGSEKLFF
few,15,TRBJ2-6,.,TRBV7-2,TGTGCCAGCAGCGGCTACGGCTCTGGGGCCAACGTCCTGACTTTC,CASSGYGSGANVLTF
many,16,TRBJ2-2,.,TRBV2,TGTGCCAGCAGTGAAATCTACTGGGATTACACCGGGGAGCTGTTTTTT,CASSEIYWDYTGELFF
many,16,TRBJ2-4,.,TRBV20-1,TGCAGTGCTAGAGATCAGGTCTACCTAGCCAAAAACATTCAGTACTTC,CSARDQVYLAKNIQYF
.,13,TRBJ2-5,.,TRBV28,TGTGCCAGCAGTATACCGACACTAGAGACCCAGTACTTC,CASSIPTLETQYF
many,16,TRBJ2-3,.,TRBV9,TGTGCCAGCAGCGTAGTGGCCGGGGAGAGCACAGATACGCAGTATTTT,CASSVVAGESTDTQYF
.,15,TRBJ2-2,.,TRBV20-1,TGCAGTGCTAGGTTGGGGTTGGCGAACACCGGGGAGCTGTTTTTT,CSARLGLANTGELFF
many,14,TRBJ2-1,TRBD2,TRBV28,TGTGCCAGCAGTTTACCGGGGGGCTACAATGAGCAGTTCTTC,CASSLPGGYNEQFF
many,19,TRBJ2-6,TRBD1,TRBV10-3,TGTGCCATCAGTGACCCTTCGACAGGGACCGGTAAGGGGGCCAACGTCCTGACTTTC,CAISDPSTGTGKGANVLTF
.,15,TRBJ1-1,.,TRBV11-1,TGTGCCAGCAGCTTAGGTGTGGGGGCGAACACTGAAGCTTTCTTT,CASSLGVGANTEAFF
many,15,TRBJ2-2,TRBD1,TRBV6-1,TGTGCCTCCAGAGGAGGACAGGACGGACCCGGGGAGCTGTTTTTT,CASRGGQDGPGELFF
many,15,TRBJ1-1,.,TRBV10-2,TGCGCCAGCAGTGAGTCGATGGGGGGCCTGACTGAAGCTTTCTTT,CASSESMGGLTEAFF
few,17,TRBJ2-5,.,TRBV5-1,TGCGCCAGCAGCTTGGTAGGAAGAGTGGGGACCCAAGAGACCCAGTACTTC,CASSLVGRVGTQETQYF
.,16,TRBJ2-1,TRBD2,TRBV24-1,TGTGCCACCAGTGATCCTACTAGCGGGAACTACAATGAGCAGTTCTTC,CATSDPTSGNYNEQFF
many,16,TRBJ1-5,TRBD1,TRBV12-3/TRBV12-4,TGTGCCAGCAGTTTAGATTCCGGGACAGGGCAACAGCCCCAGCATTTT,CASSLDSGTGQQPQHF
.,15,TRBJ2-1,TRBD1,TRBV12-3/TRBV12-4,TGTGCCAGCAGTTTCCACAGGGGGCCTGGAGATGAGCAGTTCTTC,CASSFHRGPGDEQFF
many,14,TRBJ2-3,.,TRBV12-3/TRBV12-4,TGTGCCAGCAGTTTAGCTGGGGGCGCAGATACGCAGTATTTT,CASSLAGGADTQYF
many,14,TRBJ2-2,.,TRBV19,TGTGCCAGTAGTATAGAAAGGGGCTCCGGGGAGCTGTTTTTT,CASSIERGSGELFF